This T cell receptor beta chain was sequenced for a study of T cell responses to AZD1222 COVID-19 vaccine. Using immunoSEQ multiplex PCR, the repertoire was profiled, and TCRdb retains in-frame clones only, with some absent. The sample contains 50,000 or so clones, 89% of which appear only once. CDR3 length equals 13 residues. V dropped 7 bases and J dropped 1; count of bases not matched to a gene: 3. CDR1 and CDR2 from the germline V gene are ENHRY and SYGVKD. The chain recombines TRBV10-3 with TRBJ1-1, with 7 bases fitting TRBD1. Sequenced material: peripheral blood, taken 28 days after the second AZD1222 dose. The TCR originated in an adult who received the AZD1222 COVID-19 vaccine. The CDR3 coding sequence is TGTGCCATCACCGGACAGGCGAACACTGAAGCTTTCTTT. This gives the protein CAITGQANTEAFF.